The sequence of this T cell receptor beta chain was determined in a study of blood T cell repertoires in COVID-19. Germline loops: CDR1 KGHSH, CDR2 LQKENI. The CDR3 is 16 amino acids. The V gene end was trimmed by 2 bases and the J gene end by 7 bases; junction bases not matched to a gene: 10. Original handling: It was from reference gene primer amplification that nucleated cell counts were estimated. Method: immunoSEQ multiplex PCR; TCRdb's copy keeps in-frame clones and lacks some. The V and J calls and clone size were taken over from that table, and D and trimming were inferred from the DNA. The top ten clones hold 5.5% to 8% of a sample with around 99,000 clones, 88% of them seen once.

The clonotype comes from a man between 45 and 60 years old with active or convalescent COVID-19. The gene calls are TRBV18 and TRBJ2-1, with 8 bases fitting TRBD2. Sequencing was carried out using peripheral blood. For the CDR3, the DNA is TGTGCCAGCTCACCAACTAGCGGAGAACCGGGGAATGAGCAGTTCTTC. Translated, it gives CASSPTSGEPGNEQFF.